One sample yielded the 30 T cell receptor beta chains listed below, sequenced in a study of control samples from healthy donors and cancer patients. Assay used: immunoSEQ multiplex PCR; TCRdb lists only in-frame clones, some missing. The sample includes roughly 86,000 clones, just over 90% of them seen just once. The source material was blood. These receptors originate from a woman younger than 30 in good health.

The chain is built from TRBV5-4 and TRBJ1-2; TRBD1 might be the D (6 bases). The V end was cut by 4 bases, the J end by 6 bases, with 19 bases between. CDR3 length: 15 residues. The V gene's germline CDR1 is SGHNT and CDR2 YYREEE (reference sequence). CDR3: CASSPGGEGSDGYTF. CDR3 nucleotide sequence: TGTGCCAGCAGCCCCGGGGGCGAGGGCTCGGATGGCTACACCTTC.

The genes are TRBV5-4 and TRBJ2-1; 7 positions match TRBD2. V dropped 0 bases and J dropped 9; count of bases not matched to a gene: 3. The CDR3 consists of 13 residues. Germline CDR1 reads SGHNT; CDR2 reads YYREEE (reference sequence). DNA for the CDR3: TGTGCCAGCAGCTTGGGGGAGCGGGGTGAGCAGTTCTTC. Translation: CASSLGERGEQFF.

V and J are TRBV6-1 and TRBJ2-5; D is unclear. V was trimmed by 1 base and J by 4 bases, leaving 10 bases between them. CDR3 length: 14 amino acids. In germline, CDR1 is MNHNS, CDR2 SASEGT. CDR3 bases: TGTGCCAGCAGTGAAGGCGTGTTTCTAGAGACCCAGTACTTC. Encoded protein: CASSEGVFLETQYF.

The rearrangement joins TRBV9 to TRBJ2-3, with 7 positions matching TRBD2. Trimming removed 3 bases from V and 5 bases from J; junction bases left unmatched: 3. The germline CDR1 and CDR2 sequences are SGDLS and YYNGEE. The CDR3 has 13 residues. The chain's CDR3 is CASSGEGRDTQYF. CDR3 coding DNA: TGTGCCAGCAGCGGGGAGGGCCGAGATACGCAGTATTTT.

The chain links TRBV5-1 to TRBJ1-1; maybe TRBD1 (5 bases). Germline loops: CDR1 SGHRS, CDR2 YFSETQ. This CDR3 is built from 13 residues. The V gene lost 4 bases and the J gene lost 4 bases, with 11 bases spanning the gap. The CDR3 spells CASSVQGGTEAFF. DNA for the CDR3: TGCGCCAGCAGCGTCCAGGGCGGCACTGAAGCTTTCTTT.

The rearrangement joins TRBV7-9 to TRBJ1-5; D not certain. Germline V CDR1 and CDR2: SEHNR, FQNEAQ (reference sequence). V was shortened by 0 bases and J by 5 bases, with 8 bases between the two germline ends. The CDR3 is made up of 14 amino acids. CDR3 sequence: CASSLASSDQPQHF. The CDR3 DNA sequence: TGTGCCAGCAGCTTAGCATCGTCTGATCAGCCCCAGCATTTT.

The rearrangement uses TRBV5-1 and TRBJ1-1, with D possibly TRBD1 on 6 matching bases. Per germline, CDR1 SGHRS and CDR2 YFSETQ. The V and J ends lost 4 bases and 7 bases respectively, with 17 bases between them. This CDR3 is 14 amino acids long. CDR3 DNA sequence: TGCGCCAGCAGCGTCGGGACACAGGGATTTGAAGCTTTCTTT. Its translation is CASSVGTQGFEAFF.

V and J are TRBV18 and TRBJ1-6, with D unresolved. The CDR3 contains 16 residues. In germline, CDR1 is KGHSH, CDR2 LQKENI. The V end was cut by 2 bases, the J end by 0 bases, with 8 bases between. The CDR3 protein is CASSPTGSSYNSPLHF. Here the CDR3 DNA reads TGTGCCAGCTCACCAACCGGGAGCTCCTATAATTCACCCCTCCACTTT.

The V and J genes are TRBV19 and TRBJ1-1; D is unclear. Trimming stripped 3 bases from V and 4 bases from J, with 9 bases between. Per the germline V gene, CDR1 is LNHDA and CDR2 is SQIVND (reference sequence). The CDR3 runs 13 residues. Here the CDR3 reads CASSMARATEAFF. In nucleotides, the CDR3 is TGTGCCAGTAGTATGGCGCGGGCCACTGAAGCTTTCTTT. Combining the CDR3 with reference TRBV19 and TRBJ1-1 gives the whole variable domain DGGITQSPKYLFRKEGQNVTLSCEQNLNHDAMYWYRQDPGQGLRLIYYSQIVNDFQKGDIAEGYSVSREKKESFPLTVTSAQKNPTAFYLCASSMARATEAFFGQGTRLTVV.

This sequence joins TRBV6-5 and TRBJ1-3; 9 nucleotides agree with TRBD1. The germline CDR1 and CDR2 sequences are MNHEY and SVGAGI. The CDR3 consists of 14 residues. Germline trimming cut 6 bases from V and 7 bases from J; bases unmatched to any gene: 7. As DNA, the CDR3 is TGTGCCAGCAGCACCGGACAGGGGCCCAACACCATATATTTT. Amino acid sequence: CASSTGQGPNTIYF.

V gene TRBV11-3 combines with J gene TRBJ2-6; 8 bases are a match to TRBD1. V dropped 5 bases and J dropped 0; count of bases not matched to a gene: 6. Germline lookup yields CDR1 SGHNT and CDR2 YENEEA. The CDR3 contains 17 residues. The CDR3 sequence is CASSPGQGYSGANVLTF. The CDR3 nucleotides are TGTGCCAGCAGCCCCGGACAGGGCTACTCTGGGGCCAACGTCCTGACTTTC.

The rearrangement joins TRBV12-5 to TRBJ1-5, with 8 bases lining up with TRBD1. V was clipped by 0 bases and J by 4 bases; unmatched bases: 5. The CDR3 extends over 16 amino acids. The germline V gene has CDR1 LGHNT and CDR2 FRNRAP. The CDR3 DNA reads TGTGCTAGTGGTTTGGTACAGGGGGTTCCTAATCAGCCCCAGCATTTT. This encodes CASGLVQGVPNQPQHF.

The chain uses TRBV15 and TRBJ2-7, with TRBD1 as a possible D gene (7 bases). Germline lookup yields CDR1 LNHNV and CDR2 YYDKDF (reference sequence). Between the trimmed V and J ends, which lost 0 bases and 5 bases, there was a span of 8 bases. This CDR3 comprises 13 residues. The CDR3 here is CATSRDRGDEQYF. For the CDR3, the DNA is TGTGCCACCAGCAGAGACAGGGGGGACGAGCAGTACTTC.

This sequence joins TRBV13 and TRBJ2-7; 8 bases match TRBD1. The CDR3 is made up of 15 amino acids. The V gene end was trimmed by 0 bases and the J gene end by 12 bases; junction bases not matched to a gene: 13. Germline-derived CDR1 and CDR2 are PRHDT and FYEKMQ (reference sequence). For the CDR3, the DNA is TGTGCCAGCAGCTTAGGCACGGACAGGGTGAAGCAACGGTACTTC. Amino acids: CASSLGTDRVKQRYF.

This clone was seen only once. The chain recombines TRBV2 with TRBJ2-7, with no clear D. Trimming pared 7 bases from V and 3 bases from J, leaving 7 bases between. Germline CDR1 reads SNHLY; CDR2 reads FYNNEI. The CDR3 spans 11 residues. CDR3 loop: CASIEGYEQYF. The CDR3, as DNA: TGTGCCAGCATAGAAGGCTACGAGCAGTACTTC.

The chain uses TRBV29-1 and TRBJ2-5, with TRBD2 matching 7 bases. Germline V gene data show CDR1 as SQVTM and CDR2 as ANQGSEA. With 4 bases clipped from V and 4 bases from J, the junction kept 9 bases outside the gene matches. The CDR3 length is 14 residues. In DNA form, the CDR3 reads TGCAGCGTTGTTTATCTAACGGGGGGAGAGACCCAGTACTTC. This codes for CSVVYLTGGETQYF. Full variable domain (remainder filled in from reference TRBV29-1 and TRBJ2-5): SAVISQKPSRDICQRGTSLTIQCQVDSQVTMMFWYRQQPGQSLTLIATANQGSEATYESGFVIDKFPISRPNLTFSTLTVSNMSPEDSSIYLCSVVYLTGGETQYFGPGTRLLVL.

The CDR3 sequence is CARISPTANYGYTF. CDR3 nucleotide sequence: TGTGCCAGAATTTCTCCTACGGCTAACTATGGCTACACCTTC. V usage is TRBV21-1 and J usage is TRBJ1-2. TRBV21-1 is flagged as a pseudogene. CDR3 length: 14 amino acids.

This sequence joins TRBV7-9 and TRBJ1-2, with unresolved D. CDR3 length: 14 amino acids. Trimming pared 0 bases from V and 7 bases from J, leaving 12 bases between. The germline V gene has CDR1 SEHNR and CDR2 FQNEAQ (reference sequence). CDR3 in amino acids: CASSLARDYGGYTF. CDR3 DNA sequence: TGTGCCAGCAGCTTAGCAAGGGATTACGGTGGCTACACCTTC.

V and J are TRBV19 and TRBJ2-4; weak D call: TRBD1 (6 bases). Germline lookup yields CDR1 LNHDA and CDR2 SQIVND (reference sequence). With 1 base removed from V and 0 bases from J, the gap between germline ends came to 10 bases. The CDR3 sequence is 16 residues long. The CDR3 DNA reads TGTGCCAGTAGTATAGGGACAGCAGTAGCCAAAAACATTCAGTACTTC. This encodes CASSIGTAVAKNIQYF.

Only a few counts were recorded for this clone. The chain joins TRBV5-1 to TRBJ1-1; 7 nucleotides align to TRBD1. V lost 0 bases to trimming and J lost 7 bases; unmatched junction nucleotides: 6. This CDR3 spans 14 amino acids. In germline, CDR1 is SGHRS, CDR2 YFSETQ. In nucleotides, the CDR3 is TGCGCCAGCAGCTTGGTATCCACAGGGGATGAAGCTTTCTTT. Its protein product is CASSLVSTGDEAFF.

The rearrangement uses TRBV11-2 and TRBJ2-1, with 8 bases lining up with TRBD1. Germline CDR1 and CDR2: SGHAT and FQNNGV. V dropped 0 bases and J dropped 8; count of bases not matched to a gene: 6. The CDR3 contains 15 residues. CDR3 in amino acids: CASSLDPTGEDEQFF. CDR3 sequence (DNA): TGTGCCAGCAGCTTAGACCCGACAGGGGAGGATGAGCAGTTCTTC.

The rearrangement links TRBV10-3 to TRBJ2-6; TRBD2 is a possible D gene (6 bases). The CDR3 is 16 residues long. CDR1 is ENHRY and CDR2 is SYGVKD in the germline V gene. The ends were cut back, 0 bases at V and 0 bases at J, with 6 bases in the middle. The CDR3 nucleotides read TGTGCCATCAGTGAGTCGGGGGGCTCTGGGGCCAACGTCCTGACTTTC. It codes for CAISESGGSGANVLTF.

The CDR3: CASTMYQETQYF. CDR3 coding DNA: TGCGCCAGCACCATGTACCAAGAGACCCAGTACTTC. This chain connects TRBV5-1 to TRBJ2-5; D call uncertain. Germline CDR1 and CDR2: SGHRS and YFSETQ. The CDR3 sequence is 12 residues long. V dropped 6 bases and J dropped 0 bases, with 6 bases sitting between them.

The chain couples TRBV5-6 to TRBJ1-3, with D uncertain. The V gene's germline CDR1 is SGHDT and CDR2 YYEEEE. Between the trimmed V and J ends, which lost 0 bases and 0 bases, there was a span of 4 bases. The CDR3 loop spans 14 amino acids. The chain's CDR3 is CASSLGVSGNTIYF. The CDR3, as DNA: TGTGCCAGCAGCTTGGGAGTCTCTGGAAACACCATATATTTT.

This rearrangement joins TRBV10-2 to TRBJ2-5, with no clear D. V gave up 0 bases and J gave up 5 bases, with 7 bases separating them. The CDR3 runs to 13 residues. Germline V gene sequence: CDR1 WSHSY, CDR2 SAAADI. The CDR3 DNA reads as TGCGCCAGCAGTGAGTCGAGGTGGGAGACCCAGTACTTC. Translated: CASSESRWETQYF.

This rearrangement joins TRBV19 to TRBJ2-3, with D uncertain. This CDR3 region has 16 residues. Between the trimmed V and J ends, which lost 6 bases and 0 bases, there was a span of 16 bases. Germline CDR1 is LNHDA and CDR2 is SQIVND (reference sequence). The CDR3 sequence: CASSSTETFSTDTQYF. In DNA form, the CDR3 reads TGTGCCAGTAGCTCGACCGAGACCTTTAGCACAGATACGCAGTATTTT.

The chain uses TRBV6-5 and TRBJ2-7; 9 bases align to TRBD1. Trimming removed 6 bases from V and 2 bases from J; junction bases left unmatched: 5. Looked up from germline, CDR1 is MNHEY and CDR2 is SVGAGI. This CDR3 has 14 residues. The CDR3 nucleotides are TGTGCCAGCAGGCCCGGGACAGGGACCTACGAGCAGTACTTC. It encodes CASRPGTGTYEQYF.

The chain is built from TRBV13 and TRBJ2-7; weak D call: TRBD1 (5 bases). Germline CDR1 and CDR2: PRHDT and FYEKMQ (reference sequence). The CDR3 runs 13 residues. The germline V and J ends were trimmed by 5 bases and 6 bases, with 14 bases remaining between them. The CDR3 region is CASSARQSGEQYF. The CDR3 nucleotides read TGTGCCAGCAGCGCCAGACAGTCCGGCGAGCAGTACTTC.

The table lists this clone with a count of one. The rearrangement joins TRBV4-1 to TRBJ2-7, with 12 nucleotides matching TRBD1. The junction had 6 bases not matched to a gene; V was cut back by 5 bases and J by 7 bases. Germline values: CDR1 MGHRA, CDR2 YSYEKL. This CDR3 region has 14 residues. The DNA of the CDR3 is TGCGCCAGCAGCTCGGGACAGGGGGCCGGAGAGCAGTACTTC. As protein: CASSSGQGAGEQYF.

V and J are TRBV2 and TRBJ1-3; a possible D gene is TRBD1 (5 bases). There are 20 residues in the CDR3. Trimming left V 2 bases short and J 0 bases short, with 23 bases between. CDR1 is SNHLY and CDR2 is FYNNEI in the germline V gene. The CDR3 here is CASSESEGSVPLSSGNTIYF. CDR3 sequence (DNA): TGTGCCAGCAGTGAAAGTGAGGGGTCAGTGCCCTTAAGCTCTGGAAACACCATATATTTT.